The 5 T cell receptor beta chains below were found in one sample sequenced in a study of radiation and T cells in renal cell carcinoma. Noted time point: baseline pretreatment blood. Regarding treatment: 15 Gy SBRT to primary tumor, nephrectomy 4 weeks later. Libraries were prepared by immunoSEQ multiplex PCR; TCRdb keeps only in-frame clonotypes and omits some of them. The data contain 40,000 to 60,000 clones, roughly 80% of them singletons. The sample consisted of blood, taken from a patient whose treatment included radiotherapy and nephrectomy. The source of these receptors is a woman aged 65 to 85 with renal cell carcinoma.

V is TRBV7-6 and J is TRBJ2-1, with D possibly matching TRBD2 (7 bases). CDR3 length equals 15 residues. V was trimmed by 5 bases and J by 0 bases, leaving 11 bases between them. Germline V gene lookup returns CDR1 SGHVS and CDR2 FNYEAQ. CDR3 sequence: CASSRGGSSYNEQFF. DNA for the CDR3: TGTGCCAGCAGCCGCGGGGGCAGCTCCTACAATGAGCAGTTCTTC. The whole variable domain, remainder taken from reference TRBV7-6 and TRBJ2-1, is GAGVSQSPRYKVTKRGQDVALRCDPISGHVSLYWYRQALGQGPEFLTYFNYEAQQDKSGLPNDRFSAERPEGSISTLTIQRTEQRDSAMYRCASSRGGSSYNEQFFGPGTRLTVL.

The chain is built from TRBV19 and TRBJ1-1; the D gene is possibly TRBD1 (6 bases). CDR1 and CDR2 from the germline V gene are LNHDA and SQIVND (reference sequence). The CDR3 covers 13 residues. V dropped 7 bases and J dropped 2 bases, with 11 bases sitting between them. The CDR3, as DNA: TGTGCCAGTACCACGGGGGGCAACACTGAAGCTTTCTTT. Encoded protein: CASTTGGNTEAFF. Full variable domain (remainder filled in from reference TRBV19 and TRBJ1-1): DGGITQSPKYLFRKEGQNVTLSCEQNLNHDAMYWYRQDPGQGLRLIYYSQIVNDFQKGDIAEGYSVSREKKESFPLTVTSAQKNPTAFYLCASTTGGNTEAFFGQGTRLTVV.

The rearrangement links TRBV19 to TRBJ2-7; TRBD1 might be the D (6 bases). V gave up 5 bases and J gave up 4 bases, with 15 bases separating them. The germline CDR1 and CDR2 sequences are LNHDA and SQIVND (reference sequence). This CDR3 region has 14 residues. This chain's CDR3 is CASSAGTQHYEQYF. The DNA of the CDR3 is TGTGCCAGTAGTGCCGGGACACAGCATTACGAGCAGTACTTC.

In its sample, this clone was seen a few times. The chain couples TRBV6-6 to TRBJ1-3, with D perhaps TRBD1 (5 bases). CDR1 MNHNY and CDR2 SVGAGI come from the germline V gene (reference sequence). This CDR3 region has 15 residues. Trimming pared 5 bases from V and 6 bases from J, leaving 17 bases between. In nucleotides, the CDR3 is TGTGCCAGCAGTCTTCCCCGGGACGCCGAAAACACCATATATTTT. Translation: CASSLPRDAENTIYF.

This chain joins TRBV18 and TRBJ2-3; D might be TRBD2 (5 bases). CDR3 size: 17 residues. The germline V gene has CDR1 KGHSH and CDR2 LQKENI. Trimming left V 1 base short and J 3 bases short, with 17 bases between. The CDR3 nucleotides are TGTGCCAGCTCACCACAGGGTCGGGGTCGATCGACAGATACGCAGTATTTT. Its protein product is CASSPQGRGRSTDTQYF. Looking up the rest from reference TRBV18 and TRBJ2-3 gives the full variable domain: NAGVMQNPRHLVRRRGQEARLRCSPMKGHSHVYWYRQLPEEGLKFMVYLQKENIIDESGMPKERFSAEFPKEGPSILRIQQVVRGDSAAYFCASSPQGRGRSTDTQYFGPGTRLTVL.